This TCR beta chain is from a study of cytomegalovirus exposure and HLA in healthy donors. Whole-study findings and limits: First-cohort TCR clusters tended to co-occur in the 130 or so validation repertoires, a later analysis found. Most TCR sequences showed up rarely, but some public TCRs showed up in many donors. In vitro testing confirmed a few CMV-associated chains as specific for CMV antigens.

The germline V gene encodes CDR1 SGHAT and CDR2 FQNNGV. This CDR3 has 15 residues. V was clipped by 5 bases and J by 0 bases, with 11 bases between them. For this clone: Its specificity is not known.

Here immunoSEQ multiplex PCR was the method, and the copy in TCRdb shows in-frame clones only, minus some. The sample records 220,000 or so clones, around four fifths being singletons. The chain has TRBV11-2 and TRBJ1-5, with TRBD1 as a possible D gene (5 bases). Sequenced input: PBMCs. The sequence was obtained from a young woman in good health and CMV-seropositive. CDR3: CASSQGHLSNQPQHF. CDR3 bases: TGTGCCAGCAGCCAAGGACACCTTAGCAATCAGCCCCAGCATTTT.